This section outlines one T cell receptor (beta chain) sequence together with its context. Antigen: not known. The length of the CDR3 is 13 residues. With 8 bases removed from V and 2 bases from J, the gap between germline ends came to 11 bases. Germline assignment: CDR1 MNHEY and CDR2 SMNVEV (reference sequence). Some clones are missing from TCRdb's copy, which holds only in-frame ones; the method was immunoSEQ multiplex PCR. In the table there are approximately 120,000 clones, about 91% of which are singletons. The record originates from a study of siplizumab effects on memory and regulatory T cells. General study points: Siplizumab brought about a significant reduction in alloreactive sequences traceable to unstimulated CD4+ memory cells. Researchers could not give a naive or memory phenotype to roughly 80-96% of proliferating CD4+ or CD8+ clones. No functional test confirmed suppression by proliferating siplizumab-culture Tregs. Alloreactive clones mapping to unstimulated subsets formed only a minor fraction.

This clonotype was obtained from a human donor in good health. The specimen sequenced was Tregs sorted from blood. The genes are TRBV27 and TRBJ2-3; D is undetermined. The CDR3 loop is CASSPTITDTQYF. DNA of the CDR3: TGTGCCAGCTCCCCCACCATCACAGATACGCAGTATTTT.